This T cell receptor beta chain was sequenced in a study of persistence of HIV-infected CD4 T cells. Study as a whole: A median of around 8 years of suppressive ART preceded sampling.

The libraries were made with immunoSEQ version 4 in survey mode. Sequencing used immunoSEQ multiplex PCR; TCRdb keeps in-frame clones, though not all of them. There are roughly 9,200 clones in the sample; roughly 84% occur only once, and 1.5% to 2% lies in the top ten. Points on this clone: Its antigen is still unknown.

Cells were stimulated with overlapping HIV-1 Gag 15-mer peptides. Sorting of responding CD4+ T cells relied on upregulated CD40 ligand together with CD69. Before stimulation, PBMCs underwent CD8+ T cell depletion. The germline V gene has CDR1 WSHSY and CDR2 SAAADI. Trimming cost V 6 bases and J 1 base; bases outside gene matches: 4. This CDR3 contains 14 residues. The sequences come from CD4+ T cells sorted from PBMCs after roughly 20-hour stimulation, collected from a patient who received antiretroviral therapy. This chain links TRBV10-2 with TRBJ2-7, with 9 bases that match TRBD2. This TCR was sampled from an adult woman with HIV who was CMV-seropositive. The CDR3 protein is CASRVAGESYEQYF. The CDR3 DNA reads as TGCGCCAGCAGAGTAGCGGGAGAGTCCTACGAGCAGTACTTC.